The clone carrying this TCR beta chain was detected many times. TCR beta VDJ combinations and CDR3 sequences were profiled from genomic DNA. TCRdb re-derived calls from the reads in MiXCR, one entry per CDR3 protein. The data hold more than 200,000 distinct CDR3 sequences, with roughly 50% observed a single time. The source of the sample is a study of CD8+CD57+ T cells in acquired aplastic anemia. The V and J ends lost 8 bases and 5 bases, in that order; junction bases with no gene match: 8. Germline CDR1 is PRHDT and CDR2 is FYEKMQ (reference sequence). The CDR3 sequence is 13 residues long. Patients selected for sequencing had displayed CD8+CD57+ cell expansion by flow cytometry.

This TCR came from a human donor with aplastic anemia. The sample was sorted CD4+, CD8+, or CD8+CD57+ T cells (not recorded which) from PBMCs. V usage is TRBV13 and J usage is TRBJ1-1; 7 positions match TRBD1. DNA of the CDR3: TGTGCCAGCGCCTCAGGGGGGAGAACTGAAGCTTTCTTT. This sequence encodes CASASGGRTEAFF.